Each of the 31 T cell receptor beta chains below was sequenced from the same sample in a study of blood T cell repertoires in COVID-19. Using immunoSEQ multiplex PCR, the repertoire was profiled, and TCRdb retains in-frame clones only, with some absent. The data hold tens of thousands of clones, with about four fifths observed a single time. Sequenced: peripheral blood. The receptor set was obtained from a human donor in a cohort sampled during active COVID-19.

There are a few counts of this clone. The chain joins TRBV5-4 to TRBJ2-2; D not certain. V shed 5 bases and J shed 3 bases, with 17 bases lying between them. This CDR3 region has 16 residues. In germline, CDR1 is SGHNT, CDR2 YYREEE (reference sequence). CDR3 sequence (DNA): TGTGCCAGCAGATTTCCCGGAGACCGGGACACCGGGGAGCTGTTTTTT. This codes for CASRFPGDRDTGELFF.

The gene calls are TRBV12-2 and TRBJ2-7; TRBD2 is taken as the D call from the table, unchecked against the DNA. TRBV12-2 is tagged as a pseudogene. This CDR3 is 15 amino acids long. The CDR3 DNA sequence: TGTGCAAGTCGCTTAGCCGGGGAACACGGGGGCGAGCAGTACTTC. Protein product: CASRLAGEHGGEQYF.

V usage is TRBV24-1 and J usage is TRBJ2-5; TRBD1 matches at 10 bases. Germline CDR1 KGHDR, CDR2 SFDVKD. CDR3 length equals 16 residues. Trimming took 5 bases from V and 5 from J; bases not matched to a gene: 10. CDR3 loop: CATSGPGTGEVETQYF. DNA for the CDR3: TGTGCCACCAGTGGGCCCGGGACAGGGGAAGTGGAGACCCAGTACTTC.

This CDR3 reads CASRWGARTGELFF. The CDR3 coding sequence is TGTGCCAGCAGATGGGGCGCGAGAACGGGGGAGCTGTTTTTT. The chain links TRBV27 to TRBJ2-2; weak D call: TRBD1 (5 bases). This CDR3 comprises 14 residues. Germline lookup yields CDR1 MNHEY and CDR2 SMNVEV (reference sequence). The V and J ends lost 6 bases and 8 bases respectively, with 16 bases between them.

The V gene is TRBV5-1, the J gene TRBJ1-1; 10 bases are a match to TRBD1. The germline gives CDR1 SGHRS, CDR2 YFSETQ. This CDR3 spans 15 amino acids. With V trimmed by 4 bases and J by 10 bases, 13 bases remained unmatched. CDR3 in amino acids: CASSPSGDRGVGAFF. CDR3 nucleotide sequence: TGCGCCAGCAGCCCTTCTGGGGACAGGGGCGTTGGAGCTTTCTTT.

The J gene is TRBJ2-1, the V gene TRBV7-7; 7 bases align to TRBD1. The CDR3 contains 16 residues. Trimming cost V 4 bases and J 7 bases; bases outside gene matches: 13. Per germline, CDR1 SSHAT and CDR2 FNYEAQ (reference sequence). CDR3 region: CASSSGRLVGQNEQFF. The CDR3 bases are TGTGCCAGCAGCTCCGGCCGACTTGTGGGACAGAATGAGCAGTTCTTC.

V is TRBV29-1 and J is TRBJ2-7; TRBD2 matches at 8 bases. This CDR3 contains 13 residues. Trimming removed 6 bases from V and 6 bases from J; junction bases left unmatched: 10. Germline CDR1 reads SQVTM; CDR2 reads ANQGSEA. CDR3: CSVPKTSAGEQYF. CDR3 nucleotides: TGCAGCGTCCCAAAGACTAGCGCGGGCGAGCAGTACTTC.

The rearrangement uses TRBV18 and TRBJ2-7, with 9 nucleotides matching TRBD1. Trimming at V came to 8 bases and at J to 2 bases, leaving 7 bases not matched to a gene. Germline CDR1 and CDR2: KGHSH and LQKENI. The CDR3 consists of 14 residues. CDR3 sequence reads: CASARQGGAYEQYF. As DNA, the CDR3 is TGTGCCAGCGCACGACAGGGGGGCGCCTACGAGCAGTACTTC.

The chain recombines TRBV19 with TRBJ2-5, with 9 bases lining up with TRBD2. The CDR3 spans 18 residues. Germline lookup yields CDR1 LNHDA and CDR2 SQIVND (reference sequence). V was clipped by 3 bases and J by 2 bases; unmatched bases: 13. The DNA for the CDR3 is TGTGCCAGTAGTATGAGGGGGACTAGCTCGGAGCGGCAAGAGACCCAGTACTTC. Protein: CASSMRGTSSERQETQYF.

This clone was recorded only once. CDR3: CASSFGQGNSPLHF. The CDR3 DNA follows: TGTGCCAGCAGCTTTGGACAGGGAAATTCACCCCTCCACTTT. V and J are TRBV2 and TRBJ1-6; 8 nucleotides agree with TRBD1. Germline V gives CDR1 SNHLY, CDR2 FYNNEI. The CDR3 spans 14 residues. Losses at the gene ends were 6 bases for V and 7 bases for J; bases not matched to a gene: 5. Full variable domain (outside the CDR3, taken from reference TRBV2 and TRBJ1-6): EPEVTQTPSHQVTQMGQEVILRCVPISNHLYFYWYRQILGQKVEFLVSFYNNEISEKSEIFDDQFSVERPDGSNFTLKIRSTKLEDSAMYFCASSFGQGNSPLHFGNGTRLTVT.

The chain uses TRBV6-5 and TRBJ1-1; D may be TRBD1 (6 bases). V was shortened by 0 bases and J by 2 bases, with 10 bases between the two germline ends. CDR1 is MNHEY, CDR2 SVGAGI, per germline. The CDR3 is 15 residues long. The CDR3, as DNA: TGTGCCAGCAGTTACTCGATACAGGGCAACACTGAAGCTTTCTTT. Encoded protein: CASSYSIQGNTEAFF.

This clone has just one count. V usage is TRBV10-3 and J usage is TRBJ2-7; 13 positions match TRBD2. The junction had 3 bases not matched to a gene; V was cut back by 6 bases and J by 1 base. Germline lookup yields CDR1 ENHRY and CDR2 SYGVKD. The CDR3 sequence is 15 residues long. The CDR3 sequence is CAIRETSGGSYEQYF. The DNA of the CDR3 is TGTGCCATCAGGGAGACTAGCGGGGGGTCCTACGAGCAGTACTTC.

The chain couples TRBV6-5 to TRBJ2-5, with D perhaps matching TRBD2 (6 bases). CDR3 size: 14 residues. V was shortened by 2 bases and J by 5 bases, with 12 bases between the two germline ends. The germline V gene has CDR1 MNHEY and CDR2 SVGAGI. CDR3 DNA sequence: TGTGCCAGCAGTTACGCCAGACGGGGGGAGACCCAGTACTTC. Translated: CASSYARRGETQYF.

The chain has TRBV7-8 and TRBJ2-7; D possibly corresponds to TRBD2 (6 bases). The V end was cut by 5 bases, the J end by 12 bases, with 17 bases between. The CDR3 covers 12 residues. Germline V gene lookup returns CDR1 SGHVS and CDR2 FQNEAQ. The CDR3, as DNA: TGTGCCAGCAGCGAGCGGGCGTCGGAGGGGTACTTC. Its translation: CASSERASEGYF.

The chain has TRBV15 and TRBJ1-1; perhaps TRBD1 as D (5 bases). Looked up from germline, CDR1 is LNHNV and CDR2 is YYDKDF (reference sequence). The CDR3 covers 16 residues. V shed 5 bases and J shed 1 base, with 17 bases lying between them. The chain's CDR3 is CATSLRTSLQNTEAFF. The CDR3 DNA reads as TGTGCCACCAGCCTTCGGACATCACTCCAGAACACTGAAGCTTTCTTT.

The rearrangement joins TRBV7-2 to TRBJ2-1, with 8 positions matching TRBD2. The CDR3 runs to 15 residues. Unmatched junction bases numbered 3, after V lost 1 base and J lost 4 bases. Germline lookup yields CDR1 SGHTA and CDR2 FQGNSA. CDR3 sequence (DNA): TGTGCCAGCAGCTTAGGGGTAGCGGGATACAATGAGCAGTTCTTC. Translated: CASSLGVAGYNEQFF.

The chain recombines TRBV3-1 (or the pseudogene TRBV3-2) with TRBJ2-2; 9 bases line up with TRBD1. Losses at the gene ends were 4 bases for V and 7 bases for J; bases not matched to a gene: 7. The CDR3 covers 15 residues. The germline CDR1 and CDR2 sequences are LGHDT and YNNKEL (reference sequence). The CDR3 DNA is TGTGCCAGCAGCCCCACCGGGACAGGGATCGGGGAGCTGTTTTTT. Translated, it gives CASSPTGTGIGELFF.

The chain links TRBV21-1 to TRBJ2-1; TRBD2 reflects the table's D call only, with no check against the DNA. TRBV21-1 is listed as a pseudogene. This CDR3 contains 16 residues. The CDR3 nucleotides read TGTGCCAGCCTTAGATTGTGGGCTAGCAGTTACAATGAGCAGTTCTTC. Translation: CASLRLWASSYNEQFF.

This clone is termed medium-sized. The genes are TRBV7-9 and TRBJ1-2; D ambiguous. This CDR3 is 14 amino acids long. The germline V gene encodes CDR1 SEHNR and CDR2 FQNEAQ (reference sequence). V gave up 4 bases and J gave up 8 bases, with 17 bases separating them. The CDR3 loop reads CASSSPGGFWGYTF. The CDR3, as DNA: TGTGCCAGCAGCTCACCGGGAGGTTTTTGGGGCTACACCTTC.

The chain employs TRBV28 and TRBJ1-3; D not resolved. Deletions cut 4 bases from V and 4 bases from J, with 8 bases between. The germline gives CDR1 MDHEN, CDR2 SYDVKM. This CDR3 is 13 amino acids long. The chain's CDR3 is CASSSQAGNTIYF. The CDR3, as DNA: TGTGCCAGCAGTTCGCAGGCCGGAAACACCATATATTTT. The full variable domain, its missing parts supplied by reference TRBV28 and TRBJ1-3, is DVKVTQSSRYLVKRTGEKVFLECVQDMDHENMFWYRQDPGLGLRLIYFSYDVKMKEKGDIPEGYSVSREKKERFSLILESASTNQTSMYLCASSSQAGNTIYFGEGSWLTVV.

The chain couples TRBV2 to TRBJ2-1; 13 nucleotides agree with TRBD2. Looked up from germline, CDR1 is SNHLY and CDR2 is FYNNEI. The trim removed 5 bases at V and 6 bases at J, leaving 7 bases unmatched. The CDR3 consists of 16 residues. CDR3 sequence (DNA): TGTGCCAGCAGTTTCCAACTAGCGGGAGGGGGCAATGAGCAGTTCTTC. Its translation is CASSFQLAGGGNEQFF. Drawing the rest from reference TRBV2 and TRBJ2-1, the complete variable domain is EPEVTQTPSHQVTQMGQEVILRCVPISNHLYFYWYRQILGQKVEFLVSFYNNEISEKSEIFDDQFSVERPDGSNFTLKIRSTKLEDSAMYFCASSFQLAGGGNEQFFGPGTRLTVL.

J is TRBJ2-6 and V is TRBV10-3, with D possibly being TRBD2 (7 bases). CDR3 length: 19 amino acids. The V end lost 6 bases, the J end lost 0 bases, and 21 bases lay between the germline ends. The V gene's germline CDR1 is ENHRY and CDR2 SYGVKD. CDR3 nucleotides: TGTGCCATCAGCACGGGGGGCAGCTCCATCTTCTCTGGGGCCAACGTCCTGACTTTC. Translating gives CAISTGGSSIFSGANVLTF.

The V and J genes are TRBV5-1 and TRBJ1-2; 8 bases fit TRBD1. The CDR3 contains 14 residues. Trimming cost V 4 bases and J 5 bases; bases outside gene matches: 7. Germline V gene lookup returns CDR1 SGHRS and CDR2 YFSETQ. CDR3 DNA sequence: TGCGCCAGCAGCCTGGGACAGGTCGATTATGGCTACACCTTC. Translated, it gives CASSLGQVDYGYTF.

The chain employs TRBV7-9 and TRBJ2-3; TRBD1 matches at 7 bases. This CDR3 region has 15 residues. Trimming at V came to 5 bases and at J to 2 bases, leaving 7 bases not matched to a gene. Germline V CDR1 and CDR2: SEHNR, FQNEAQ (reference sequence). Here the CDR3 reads CASSRQGRTTDTQYF. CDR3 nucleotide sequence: TGTGCCAGCAGCCGACAGGGTCGCACCACAGATACGCAGTATTTT. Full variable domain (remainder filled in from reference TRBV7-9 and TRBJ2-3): DTGVSQNPRHKITKRGQNVTFRCDPISEHNRLYWYRQTLGQGPEFLTYFQNEAQLEKSRLLSDRFSAERPKGSFSTLEIQRTEQGDSAMYLCASSRQGRTTDTQYFGPGTRLTVL.

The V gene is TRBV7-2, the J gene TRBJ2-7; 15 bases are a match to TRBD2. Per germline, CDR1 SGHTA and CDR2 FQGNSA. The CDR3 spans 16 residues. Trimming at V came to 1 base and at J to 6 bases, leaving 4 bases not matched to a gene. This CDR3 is CASSLEGLAGGREQYF. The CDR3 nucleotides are TGTGCCAGCAGCTTAGAAGGACTAGCGGGAGGGCGCGAGCAGTACTTC.

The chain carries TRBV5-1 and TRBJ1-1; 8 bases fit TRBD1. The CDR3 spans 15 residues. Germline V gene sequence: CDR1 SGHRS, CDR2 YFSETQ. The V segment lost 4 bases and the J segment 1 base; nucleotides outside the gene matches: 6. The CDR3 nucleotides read TGCGCCAGCAGCCTGGGACAGGCCCCGAACACTGAAGCTTTCTTT. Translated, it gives CASSLGQAPNTEAFF. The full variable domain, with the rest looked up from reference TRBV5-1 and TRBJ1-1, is KAGVTQTPRYLIKTRGQQVTLSCSPISGHRSVSWYQQTPGQGLQFLFEYFSETQRNKGNFPGRFSGRQFSNSRSEMNVSTLELGDSALYLCASSLGQAPNTEAFFGQGTRLTVV.

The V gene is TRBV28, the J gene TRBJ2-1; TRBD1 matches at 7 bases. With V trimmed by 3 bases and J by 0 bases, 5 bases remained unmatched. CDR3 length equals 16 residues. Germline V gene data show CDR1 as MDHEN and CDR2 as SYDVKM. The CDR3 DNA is TGTGCCAGCAGTTTGGGACAGCGACGCTCCTACAATGAGCAGTTCTTC. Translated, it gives CASSLGQRRSYNEQFF.

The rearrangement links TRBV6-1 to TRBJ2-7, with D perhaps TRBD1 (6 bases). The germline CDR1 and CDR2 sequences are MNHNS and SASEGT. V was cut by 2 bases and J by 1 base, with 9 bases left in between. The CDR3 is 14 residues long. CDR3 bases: TGTGCCAGCAGTGAAAGGACAGCATCCTACGAGCAGTACTTC. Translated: CASSERTASYEQYF.

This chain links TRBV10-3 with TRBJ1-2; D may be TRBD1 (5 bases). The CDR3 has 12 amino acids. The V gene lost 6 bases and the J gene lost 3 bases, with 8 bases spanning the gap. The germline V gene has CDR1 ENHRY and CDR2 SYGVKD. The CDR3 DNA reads TGTGCCATCAGGGGGGGTGACTATGGCTACACCTTC. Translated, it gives CAIRGGDYGYTF.

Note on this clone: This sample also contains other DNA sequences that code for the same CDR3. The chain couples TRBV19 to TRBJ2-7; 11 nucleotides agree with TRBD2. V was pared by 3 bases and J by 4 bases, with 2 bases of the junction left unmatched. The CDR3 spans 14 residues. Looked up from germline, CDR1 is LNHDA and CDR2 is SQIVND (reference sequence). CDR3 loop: CASSMASGRYEQYF. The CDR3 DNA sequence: TGTGCCAGTAGTATGGCTAGCGGGAGGTACGAGCAGTACTTC.

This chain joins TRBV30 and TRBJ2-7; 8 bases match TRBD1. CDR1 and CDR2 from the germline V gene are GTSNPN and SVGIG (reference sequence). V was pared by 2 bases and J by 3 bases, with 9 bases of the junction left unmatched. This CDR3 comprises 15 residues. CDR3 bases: TGTGCCTGGAGTATGGGGTCAGGGGGCTACTACGAGCAGTACTTC. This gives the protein CAWSMGSGGYYEQYF.